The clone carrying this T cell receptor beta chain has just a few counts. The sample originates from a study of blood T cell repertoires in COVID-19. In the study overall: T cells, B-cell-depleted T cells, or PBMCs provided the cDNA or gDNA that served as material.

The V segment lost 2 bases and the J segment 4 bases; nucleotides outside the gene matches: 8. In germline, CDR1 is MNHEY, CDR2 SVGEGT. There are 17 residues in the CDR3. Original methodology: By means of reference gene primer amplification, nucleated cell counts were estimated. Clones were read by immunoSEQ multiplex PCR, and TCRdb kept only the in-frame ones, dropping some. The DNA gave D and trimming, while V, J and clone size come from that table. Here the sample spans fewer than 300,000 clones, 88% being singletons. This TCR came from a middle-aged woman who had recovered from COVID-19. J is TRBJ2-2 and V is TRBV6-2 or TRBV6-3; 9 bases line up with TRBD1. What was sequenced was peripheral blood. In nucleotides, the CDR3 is TGTGCCAGCAGTTACCGGACAGGGGCGGTAGGCACCGGGGAGCTGTTTTTT. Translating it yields CASSYRTGAVGTGELFF.